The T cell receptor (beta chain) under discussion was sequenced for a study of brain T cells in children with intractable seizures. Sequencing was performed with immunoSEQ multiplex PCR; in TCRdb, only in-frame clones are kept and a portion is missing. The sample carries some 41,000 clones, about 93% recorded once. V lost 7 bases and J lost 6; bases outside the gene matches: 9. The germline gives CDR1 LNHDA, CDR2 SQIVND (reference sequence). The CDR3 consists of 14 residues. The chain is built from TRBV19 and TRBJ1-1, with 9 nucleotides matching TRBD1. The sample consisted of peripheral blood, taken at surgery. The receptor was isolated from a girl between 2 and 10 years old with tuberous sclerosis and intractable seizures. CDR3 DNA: TGTGCCAGTAAGGGACAGGGAGTGGGCTCTGAAGCTTTCTTT. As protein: CASKGQGVGSEAFF.